A selection of T cell receptor beta chains follows, all from one sample in a study of CD4 T cells in relation to SARS-CoV-2 and coronaviruses. These receptors have no identified antigens. Profiled with immunoSEQ multiplex PCR; TCRdb holds only in-frame clones, not every one. The data show under 25,000 clones, roughly 77% seen once. Material: CD4+ T cells from PBMCs, cultured in vitro. All receptors come from a human donor in good health. CDR3s include the opening cysteine and the closing phenylalanine or tryptophan. The D gene is left open where the match is weak. Rows may omit the clone size; those that give it use once, few, many or a size class.

V gene	D gene	J gene	clone size	CDR3 DNA	CDR3 protein
TRBV30	-	TRBJ2-2	-	TGTGCCTGGAATCCTGGGGGCGGCGGGGAGCTGTTTTTT	CAWNPGGGGELFF
TRBV5-4	-	TRBJ2-2	-	TGTGCCAGCAGCTTGGAGATAAACACCGGGGAGCTGTTTTTT	CASSLEINTGELFF
TRBV7-9	-	TRBJ2-1	-	TGTGCCAGCAGCGCGGGACGCTGGCAGTTCTTC	CASSAGRWQFF
TRBV12-3/TRBV12-4	TRBD1	TRBJ1-1	-	TGTGCCAGCAGGTTTACAGGGGGCACTGAAGCTTTCTTT	CASRFTGGTEAFF
TRBV2	-	TRBJ1-3	-	TGTGCCAGCAGGAAATTAGCCGGGGGCACCATATATTTT	CASRKLAGGTIYF
TRBV30	-	TRBJ2-3	-	TGTGCCTGGAGTGTACCAGGGGGAGGGACAGATACGCAGTATTTT	CAWSVPGGGTDTQYF
TRBV11-2	-	TRBJ1-6	-	TGTGCCAGCAGCCCACCGGGCCTCCTCCACTTT	CASSPPGLLHF
TRBV6-2/TRBV6-3	-	TRBJ2-3	-	TGTGCCAGCAGCCCCCTAGATACGCAGTATTTT	CASSPLDTQYF
TRBV7-9	TRBD1	TRBJ1-1	-	TGTGCCAGCAGCTTACTCAGGGGACAGGAAGCTTTCTTT	CASSLLRGQEAFF
TRBV6-5	-	TRBJ2-5	-	TGTGCCAGCAGTTTAGAAGAGACCCAGTACTTC	CASSLEETQYF
TRBV12-5	-	TRBJ2-1	-	TGTGCTAGTGGTTTGGTACGGAACAGGGAGAGTTACAATGAGCAGTTCTTC	CASGLVRNRESYNEQFF
TRBV7-3	-	TRBJ2-7	-	TGTGCCAGCTGCAAAGTCCCGGGTCTCGAGCAGTACTTC	CASCKVPGLEQYF
TRBV12-3/TRBV12-4	-	TRBJ1-1	-	TGTGCCAGCAGACTGAGGAACACTGAAGCTTTCTTT	CASRLRNTEAFF
TRBV4-1	-	TRBJ2-4	-	TGCGCCAGCAGCCAAGATCCAGGGCTTGGGAACATTCAGTACTTC	CASSQDPGLGNIQYF
TRBV19	TRBD2	TRBJ2-1	-	TGTGCCAGTAGTATAGGGGGGGGAGGACTCGTAAACAATGAGCAGTTCTTC	CASSIGGGGLVNNEQFF
TRBV6-1	-	TRBJ1-3	-	TGTGCCAGCAGTGGCATGGAGGGGGGCAAGGGAAACACCATATATTTT	CASSGMEGGKGNTIYF
TRBV2	-	TRBJ1-1	-	TGTGCCAGCAGGTTGAACACTGAAGCTTTCTTT	CASRLNTEAFF
TRBV27	TRBD2	TRBJ2-3	-	TGTGCCAGCAGTTCACCCACTAGCGGGAGGTTTTATACGCAGTATTTT	CASSSPTSGRFYTQYF
TRBV11-2	-	TRBJ2-7	-	TGTGCCAGCAGCTTAGATGGTGCCTCCTACGAGCAGTACTTC	CASSLDGASYEQYF
TRBV6-1	-	TRBJ1-2	-	TGTGCCAGCAGTGAATCCCGGTATGGCTACACCTTC	CASSESRYGYTF
TRBV19	-	TRBJ1-6	few	TGTGCCAGTAGTATAGATGGGGCATCACCCCTCCACTTT	CASSIDGASPLHF
TRBV7-2	-	TRBJ1-3	-	TGTGCCAGCAGCTTAGACAGCTCTGGAAACACCATATATTTT	CASSLDSSGNTIYF
TRBV6-2/TRBV6-3	TRBD2	TRBJ2-7	-	TGTGCCAGCAGTTACTCCCTAGCGGGAGGAAACGAGCAGTACTTC	CASSYSLAGGNEQYF
TRBV11-2	-	TRBJ2-2	-	TGTGCCAGCAGCTTACGGGACGGAGCCGGGGAGCTGTTTTTT	CASSLRDGAGELFF
TRBV5-6	TRBD2	TRBJ2-1	-	TGTGCCAGCAGCTTGGCCAGGACTAGCTTCGACAATGAGCAGTTCTTC	CASSLARTSFDNEQFF
TRBV2	-	TRBJ1-2	-	TGTGCCAGCAGTGGGGGTGGTATGGAAAAAGGGAGACGTGGCTACACCTTC	CASSGGGMEKGRRGYTF
TRBV28	TRBD2	TRBJ2-3	-	TGTGCCAGCAGTTTACTGGGTAGCGGGAGAGTCGGAGATACGCAGTATTTT	CASSLLGSGRVGDTQYF
TRBV19	TRBD1	TRBJ2-3	-	TGTGCCAGTAGTATGGGACAGGGGATCGCAGATACGCAGTATTTT	CASSMGQGIADTQYF
TRBV21-1	-	TRBJ2-1	-	TGTGCCAGCAGCACTACGGGGAGGGGTGGCTACAATGAGCAGTTCTTC	CASSTTGRGGYNEQFF
TRBV29-1	-	TRBJ2-7	-	TGCAGCGTGAGACCGGGACGAAGCTACGAGCAGTACTTC	CSVRPGRSYEQYF
TRBV7-2	TRBD1	TRBJ1-3	-	TGTGCCAGCAGCTTAGCTCGGACAGGGGGAGGCACCATATATTTT	CASSLARTGGGTIYF
TRBV27	-	TRBJ1-2	-	TGTGCCAGCACCTCTTGGGGGTCCCCTTCAACCTTC	CASTSWGSPSTF
TRBV5-1	-	TRBJ1-1	-	TGCGCCAGCAGCTTGGCTTGGGGTTCGAACACTGAAGCTTTCTTT	CASSLAWGSNTEAFF
TRBV6-5	TRBD1	TRBJ2-7	-	TGTGCCAGCACCACCGAATGGGGACAGTACCACGAGCAGTACTTC	CASTTEWGQYHEQYF
TRBV19	TRBD1	TRBJ1-1	-	TGTGCCAGTAGTATTAGGGACAGGGAAGCTTTCTTT	CASSIRDREAFF
TRBV3-1/TRBV3-2	TRBD2	TRBJ2-7	-	TGTGCCAGCACCTTTAGCGGGAGCCCATACGAGCAGTACTTC	CASTFSGSPYEQYF
TRBV5-4	-	TRBJ1-2	few	TGTGCCAGCAGCTTACCGTACAGCGGAACATGGGGCTACACCTTC	CASSLPYSGTWGYTF
TRBV6-5	TRBD1	TRBJ2-3	-	TGTGCCAGCAAAGGTGGGACAGGCACAGATACGCAGTATTTT	CASKGGTGTDTQYF
TRBV12-3/TRBV12-4	-	TRBJ1-1	-	TGTGCCAGCAGTCGGCAGTCGAACACTGAAGCTTTCTTT	CASSRQSNTEAFF
TRBV5-8	-	TRBJ1-1	-	TGTGCCAGCAGCAAGACAGCCGAAGCTTTCTTT	CASSKTAEAFF
TRBV6-6	-	TRBJ1-6	-	TGTGCCAGCAGTTATGGGGGGGCAATCGTTAATTCACCCCTCCACTTT	CASSYGGAIVNSPLHF
TRBV9	-	TRBJ2-1	-	TGTGCCAGCAGCGAGGGAGGCACCTACAATGAGCAGTTCTTC	CASSEGGTYNEQFF
TRBV19	TRBD1	TRBJ1-1	-	TGTGCCAGTAGTGCGGGACAGACGAACACTGAAGCTTTCTTT	CASSAGQTNTEAFF
TRBV10-3	-	TRBJ2-2	-	TGTGCCATCAGTGTGAAGGGCCGCCAAGGGGCCGGGGAGCTGTTTTTT	CAISVKGRQGAGELFF
TRBV7-7	-	TRBJ2-6	-	TGTGCCAGCAGCGCGAGCTCTGGGGCCAACGTCCTGACTTTC	CASSASSGANVLTF
TRBV18	-	TRBJ2-2	-	TGTGCCAGCTCACTCACCGTACAGCCCGGGGGCTCGAACACCGGGGAGCTGTTTTTT	CASSLTVQPGGSNTGELFF
TRBV12-3/TRBV12-4	-	TRBJ1-2	-	TGTGCCAGCACCACAGGCGAATATGGCTACACCTTC	CASTTGEYGYTF
TRBV11-2	-	TRBJ2-1	-	TGTGCCAGCAGCCAAAACTTAGAAGGAAATGAGCAGTTCTTC	CASSQNLEGNEQFF
TRBV3-1/TRBV3-2	-	TRBJ2-7	few	TGTGCCAGCAGTCGCCACTACGAGCAGTACTTC	CASSRHYEQYF
TRBV2	-	TRBJ1-2	few	TGTGCCAGCAGAAGCAGATTAAAGGACTATGGCTACACCTTC	CASRSRLKDYGYTF